The rows below give T cell receptor beta chains drawn from one sample of a study of type 1 regulatory T cells. TCRdb re-called the reads through MiXCR, storing one row per CDR3 protein. The sample lists 80,000 to 100,000 distinct CDR3 sequences, roughly 31% occurring once. The sample comprised CD4+ T cells, either the whole sample or a sorted fraction (not recorded which). These receptors all stem from a human donor in good health. Both conserved end residues are part of each CDR3. The D gene is left open where the match is weak. Rows give clone size only sometimes, using once, few, many, or a class for an expanded clone.

CDR3aa,CDR3nt,d_gene,j_gene,abundance,v_gene
CAISGRGQGYEQYF,TGTGCCATCAGTGGAAGGGGACAGGGTTACGAGCAGTACTTC,TRBD1,TRBJ2-7,.,TRBV10-3
CASSPDNKDEQYF,TGTGCCAGCAGTCCAGACAATAAAGACGAGCAGTACTTC,.,TRBJ2-7,few,TRBV25-1
CASSALQGYEQYF,TGCGCCAGCAGTGCCCTTCAGGGCTACGAGCAGTACTTC,.,TRBJ2-7,.,TRBV10-1
CASSPRDTRKRTEAFF,TGCGCCAGCAGCCCGCGGGACACTCGGAAGAGGACTGAAGCTTTCTTT,.,TRBJ1-1,few,TRBV4-1
CASSVLTGGPNEQFF,TGTGCCAGCAGCGTTCTTACAGGGGGGCCTAATGAGCAGTTCTTC,TRBD1,TRBJ2-1,.,TRBV5-8
CSAPGGEETQYF,TGCAGTGCTCCTGGGGGCGAAGAGACCCAGTACTTC,.,TRBJ2-5,many,TRBV20-1
CASKTTSPFYGYTF,TGTGCCAGCAAGACGACCTCACCCTTCTATGGCTACACCTTC,.,TRBJ1-2,few,TRBV6-2/TRBV6-3
CASGAAYNEQFF,TGTGCCAGCGGCGCCGCCTACAATGAGCAGTTCTTC,.,TRBJ2-1,.,TRBV7-2
CASSSSGDNYGYTF,TGTGCCAGCAGTTCCTCAGGGGACAACTATGGCTACACCTTC,.,TRBJ1-2,.,TRBV28
CASSPDSLQTQYF,TGTGCCAGCTCACCAGACAGCCTCCAGACGCAGTATTTT,.,TRBJ2-3,.,TRBV18
CASSPKLPGSNADTQYF,TGTGCCAGCAGCCCCAAGCTCCCCGGGAGTAACGCCGATACGCAGTATTTT,.,TRBJ2-3,few,TRBV7-2
CASNIVFGYEQFF,TGTGCCAGCAACATTGTGTTCGGGTATGAGCAGTTCTTC,.,TRBJ2-1,.,TRBV6-1
CASSTGEGARPYNEQFF,TGTGCCAGCAGCACTGGTGAGGGTGCCAGGCCCTACAATGAGCAGTTCTTC,.,TRBJ2-1,few,TRBV9
CSARDPASGQFARDTQYF,TGCAGTGCTAGAGATCCTGCTTCGGGGCAATTCGCCAGAGATACGCAGTATTTT,.,TRBJ2-3,.,TRBV20-1
CATSDWGHSTDTQYF,TGTGCCACCAGTGACTGGGGCCACAGCACAGATACGCAGTATTTT,.,TRBJ2-3,few,TRBV24-1
CASSRDKLAGELFF,TGTGCCAGCAGCCGTGACAAATTGGCCGGGGAGCTGTTTTTT,.,TRBJ2-2,.,TRBV13
CASSPDRGTEAFF,TGTGCCAGCTCACCTGACAGGGGCACTGAAGCTTTCTTT,TRBD1,TRBJ1-1,.,TRBV18
CSARQQLPYGYTF,TGCAGTGCTCGCCAGCAGCTTCCCTATGGCTACACCTTC,.,TRBJ1-2,.,TRBV20-1
CASSRTGPTEAFF,TGTGCCAGCAGCCGGACAGGCCCCACTGAAGCTTTCTTT,TRBD1,TRBJ1-1,.,TRBV11-2
CASSLRGDEEQYF,TGTGCCAGCTCCCTGCGGGGGGATGAAGAGCAGTACTTC,TRBD2,TRBJ2-7,few,TRBV18
CASSIGLADTQYF,TGTGCCAGTAGTATTGGCCTAGCGGATACGCAGTATTTT,.,TRBJ2-3,few,TRBV19
CSARGPGLAGATLDEQYF,TGCAGTGCTAGAGGCCCGGGACTAGCGGGAGCTACCCTAGACGAGCAGTACTTC,TRBD2,TRBJ2-7,.,TRBV20-1
CASSQGQIGSYEQYF,TGCGCCAGCAGTCAAGGGCAGATAGGCTCCTACGAGCAGTACTTC,.,TRBJ2-7,.,TRBV23-1
CSAREYGSRETQYF,TGCAGTGCTAGGGAGTACGGGAGTAGGGAGACCCAGTACTTC,.,TRBJ2-5,few,TRBV20-1
CASSQDLAVLTDTQYF,TGCGCCAGCAGCCAAGATCTAGCGGTACTCACAGATACGCAGTATTTT,TRBD2,TRBJ2-3,.,TRBV5-1
CASSGGTNTGELFF,TGTGCCAGTAGTGGCGGGACGAACACCGGGGAGCTGTTTTTT,.,TRBJ2-2,.,TRBV19
CASSAGQESSGNTIYF,TGCGCCAGCAGCGCAGGACAGGAGAGCTCTGGAAACACCATATATTTT,TRBD1,TRBJ1-3,few,TRBV5-1
CASSLGVPGRVAKNIQYF,TGTGCCAGCAGCTTGGGGGTTCCAGGGCGTGTAGCCAAAAACATTCAGTACTTC,.,TRBJ2-4,.,TRBV5-4
CASSFSAGGYTF,TGTGCCAGCAGCTTCTCAGCGGGGGGCTACACCTTC,.,TRBJ1-2,few,TRBV7-2
CAIKNEGRAYF,TGTGCCATCAAGAATGAGGGGAGAGCGTACTTC,.,TRBJ2-7,.,TRBV10-3
CASSLDTTNYEQYF,TGTGCCAGCAGCTTAGACACCACTAACTACGAGCAGTACTTC,.,TRBJ2-7,few,TRBV7-2
CASSPMGGKGTEAFF,TGTGCCAGCTCACCAATGGGGGGCAAGGGCACTGAAGCTTTCTTT,.,TRBJ1-1,few,TRBV18
CSAGPSSGSGQDTQYF,TGCAGTGCTGGCCCTAGTAGCGGGAGCGGGCAAGATACGCAGTATTTT,TRBD2,TRBJ2-3,.,TRBV20-1
CASRPPNVRTDTQYF,TGTGCCAGCAGACCCCCTAACGTTCGCACAGATACGCAGTATTTT,.,TRBJ2-3,few,TRBV28
CASSFPGQNNEQFF,TGTGCCAGCAGCTTCCCGGGACAGAACAATGAGCAGTTCTTC,TRBD1,TRBJ2-1,few,TRBV5-4
CASSQQGGTEAFF,TGCGCCAGCAGCCAACAGGGAGGGACTGAAGCTTTCTTT,.,TRBJ1-1,few,TRBV5-1
CSARGGGTWNTEAFF,TGCAGTGCCAGGGGCGGGGGGACTTGGAACACTGAAGCTTTCTTT,.,TRBJ1-1,.,TRBV20-1
CSVASSQSEQYF,TGCAGCGTTGCGTCCAGCCAGTCCGAGCAGTACTTC,.,TRBJ2-7,few,TRBV29-1
CASSPLRETQYF,TGTGCCAGCAGCCCGCTAAGGGAGACCCAGTACTTC,.,TRBJ2-5,few,TRBV11-2
CSASWGINQPQHF,TGCAGTGCTAGCTGGGGAATCAATCAGCCCCAGCATTTT,.,TRBJ1-5,few,TRBV20-1
CASSPPENYNEQFF,TGTGCCAGCTCACCACCGGAAAACTACAATGAGCAGTTCTTC,.,TRBJ2-1,.,TRBV18
CASSQDGVKNIQYF,TGTGCCAGCAGTCAAGATGGCGTCAAAAACATTCAGTACTTC,.,TRBJ2-4,.,TRBV3-1
CAISEESTGELFF,TGTGCCATCAGTGAAGAGAGCACCGGGGAGCTGTTTTTT,.,TRBJ2-2,.,TRBV10-3
CASSSQGYTETQYF,TGTGCCAGCAGTTCCCAGGGTTATACAGAGACCCAGTACTTC,.,TRBJ2-5,few,TRBV28
CASSYAGSRADTQYF,TGTGCCAGCAGTTACGCAGGGAGTAGGGCAGATACGCAGTATTTT,.,TRBJ2-3,.,TRBV6-5
CASSFGQREKLFF,TGTGCCAGCAGTTTTGGCCAGCGAGAAAAACTGTTTTTT,.,TRBJ1-4,few,TRBV12-3/TRBV12-4
CSAHREIYGYTF,TGCAGTGCCCACAGGGAAATCTATGGCTACACCTTC,.,TRBJ1-2,.,TRBV20-1
CASSLAANTGYTF,TGTGCCAGCAGCTTGGCTGCAAATACCGGCTACACCTTC,.,TRBJ1-2,.,TRBV5-4
CASSPTGGTDQETQYF,TGTGCCAGCAGCCCTACAGGGGGCACCGACCAAGAGACCCAGTACTTC,TRBD1,TRBJ2-5,.,TRBV14
CASSLSGVGTEAFF,TGCGCCAGCAGCTTATCAGGGGTTGGCACTGAAGCTTTCTTT,.,TRBJ1-1,.,TRBV5-1
CASSLNGGPQYF,TGTGCCAGCAGTTTAAACGGAGGGCCGCAGTATTTT,.,TRBJ2-3,.,TRBV27
CASSAPSVVYEQFF,TGTGCCAGCAGCGCCCCTAGCGTGGTCTATGAGCAGTTCTTC,.,TRBJ2-1,.,TRBV7-9
CASSPSNGVYEQYF,TGTGCCAGCTCACCGTCGAATGGGGTCTACGAGCAGTACTTC,.,TRBJ2-7,.,TRBV18
CASSLVGGTGTDTQYF,TGTGCCAGCAGCTTAGTAGGGGGGACTGGCACAGATACGCAGTATTTT,.,TRBJ2-3,few,TRBV11-2
CASSPRQGGYEQYF,TGCGCCAGCAGCCCTCGACAGGGAGGGTACGAGCAGTACTTC,.,TRBJ2-7,.,TRBV5-1
CASSIAQLSGNTIYF,TGTGCCAGTAGTATAGCACAGCTCTCTGGAAACACCATATATTTT,.,TRBJ1-3,.,TRBV19
CAVREGPGTGELFF,TGTGCCGTCCGGGAGGGCCCGGGCACCGGGGAGCTGTTTTTT,TRBD2,TRBJ2-2,few,TRBV6-5